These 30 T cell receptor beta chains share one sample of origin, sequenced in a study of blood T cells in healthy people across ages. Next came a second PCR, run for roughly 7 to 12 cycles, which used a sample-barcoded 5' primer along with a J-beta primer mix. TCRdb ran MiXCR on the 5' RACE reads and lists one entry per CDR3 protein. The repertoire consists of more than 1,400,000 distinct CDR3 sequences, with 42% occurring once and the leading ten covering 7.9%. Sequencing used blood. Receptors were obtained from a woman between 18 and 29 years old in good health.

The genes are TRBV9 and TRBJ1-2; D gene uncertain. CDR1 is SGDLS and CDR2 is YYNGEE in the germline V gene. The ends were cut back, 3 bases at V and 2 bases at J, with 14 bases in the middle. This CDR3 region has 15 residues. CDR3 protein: CASSGPDGLNYGYTF. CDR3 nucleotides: TGTGCCAGCAGCGGCCCGGACGGTCTAAACTATGGCTACACCTTC.

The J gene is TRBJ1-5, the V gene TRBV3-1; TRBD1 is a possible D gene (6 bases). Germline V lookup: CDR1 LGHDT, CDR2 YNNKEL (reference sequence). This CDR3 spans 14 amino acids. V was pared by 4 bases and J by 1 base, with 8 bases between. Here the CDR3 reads CASSRDMSNQPQHF. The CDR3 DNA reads TGTGCCAGCAGCCGGGACATGAGCAATCAGCCCCAGCATTTT.

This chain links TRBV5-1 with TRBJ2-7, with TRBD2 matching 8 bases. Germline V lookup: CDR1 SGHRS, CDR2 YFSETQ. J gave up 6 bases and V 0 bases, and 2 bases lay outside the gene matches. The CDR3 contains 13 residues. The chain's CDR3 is CASSLDAGGEQYF. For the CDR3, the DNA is TGCGCCAGCAGCTTGGATGCGGGGGGCGAGCAGTACTTC.

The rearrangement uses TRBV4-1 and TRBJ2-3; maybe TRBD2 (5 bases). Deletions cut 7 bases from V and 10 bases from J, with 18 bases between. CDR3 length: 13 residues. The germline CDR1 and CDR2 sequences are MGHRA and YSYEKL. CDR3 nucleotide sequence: TGCGCCAGCAACCTACAACCCGGGGATCCGCAGTATTTT. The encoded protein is CASNLQPGDPQYF.

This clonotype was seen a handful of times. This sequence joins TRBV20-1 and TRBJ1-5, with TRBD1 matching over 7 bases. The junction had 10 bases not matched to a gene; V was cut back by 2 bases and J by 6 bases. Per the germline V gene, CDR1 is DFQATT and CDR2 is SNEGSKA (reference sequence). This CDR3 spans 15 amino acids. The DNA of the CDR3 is TGCAGTGCTAGATCCCAGGGGGGAAGAAGTCAGCCCCAGCATTTT. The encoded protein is CSARSQGGRSQPQHF.

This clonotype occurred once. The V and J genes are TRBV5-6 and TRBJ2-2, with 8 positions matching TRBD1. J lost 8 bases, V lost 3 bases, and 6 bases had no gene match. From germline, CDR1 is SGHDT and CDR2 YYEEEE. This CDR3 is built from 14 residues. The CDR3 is CASSWTGPAGELFF. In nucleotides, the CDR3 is TGTGCCAGCAGCTGGACAGGGCCGGCGGGGGAGCTGTTTTTT.

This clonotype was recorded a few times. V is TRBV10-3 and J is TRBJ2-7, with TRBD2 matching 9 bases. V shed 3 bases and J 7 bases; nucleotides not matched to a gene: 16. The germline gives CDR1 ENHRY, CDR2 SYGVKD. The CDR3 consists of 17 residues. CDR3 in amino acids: CAISDLLPGGRDNEQYF. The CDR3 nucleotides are TGTGCCATCAGTGACCTCCTCCCTGGCGGGAGGGACAATGAGCAGTACTTC.

CDR3 nucleotides: TGCGCCAGCAGCTTGGGGGGGACAGACACCGGGGAGCTGTTTTTT. Translation gives CASSLGGTDTGELFF. This chain connects TRBV5-1 to TRBJ2-2, with 7 bases fitting TRBD1. The trim removed 0 bases at V and 3 bases at J, leaving 2 bases unmatched. The CDR3 is 15 residues long. Germline V lookup: CDR1 SGHRS, CDR2 YFSETQ.

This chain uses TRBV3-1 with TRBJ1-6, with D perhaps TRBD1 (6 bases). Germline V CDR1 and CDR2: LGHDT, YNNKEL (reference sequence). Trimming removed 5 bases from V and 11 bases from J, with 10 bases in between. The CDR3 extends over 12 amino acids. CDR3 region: CASSSRGAPLHF. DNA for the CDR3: TGTGCCAGCAGCTCCAGGGGAGCACCCCTCCACTTT.

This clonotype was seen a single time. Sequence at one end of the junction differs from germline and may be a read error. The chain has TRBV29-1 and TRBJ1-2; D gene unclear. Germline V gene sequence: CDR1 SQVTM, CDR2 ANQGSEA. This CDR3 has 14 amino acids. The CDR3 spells CNVGLGREDYGYTF. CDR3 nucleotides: TGCAACGTTGGCCTCGGGAGAGAGGACTATGGCTACACCTTC.

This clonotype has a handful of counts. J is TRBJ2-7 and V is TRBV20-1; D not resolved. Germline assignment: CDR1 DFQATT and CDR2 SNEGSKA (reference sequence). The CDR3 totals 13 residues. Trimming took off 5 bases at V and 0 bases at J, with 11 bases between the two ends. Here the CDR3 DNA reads TGCAGTGCTTCCCGAAGTAGCTCCTACGAGCAGTACTTC. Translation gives CSASRSSSYEQYF.

CDR3 loop: CASSLAGWGTEAFF. In DNA, the CDR3 is TGTGCCAGCAGCTTGGCAGGATGGGGCACTGAAGCTTTCTTT. The rearrangement uses TRBV7-9 and TRBJ1-1; D call uncertain. CDR3 length equals 14 residues. V was pared by 3 bases and J by 4 bases, with 12 bases between. Germline V gives CDR1 SEHNR, CDR2 FQNEAQ (reference sequence). Combining the CDR3 with reference TRBV7-9 and TRBJ1-1 gives the whole variable domain DTGVSQNPRHKITKRGQNVTFRCDPISEHNRLYWYRQTLGQGPEFLTYFQNEAQLEKSRLLSDRFSAERPKGSFSTLEIQRTEQGDSAMYLCASSLAGWGTEAFFGQGTRLTVV.

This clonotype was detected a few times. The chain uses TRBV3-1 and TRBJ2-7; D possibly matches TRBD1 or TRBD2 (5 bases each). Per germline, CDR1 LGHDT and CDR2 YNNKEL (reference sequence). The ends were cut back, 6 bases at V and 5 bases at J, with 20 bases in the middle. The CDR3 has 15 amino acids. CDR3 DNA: TGTGCCAGCAGTGGGTTGGGACCCCGAAGTGACGAGCAGTACTTC. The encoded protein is CASSGLGPRSDEQYF.

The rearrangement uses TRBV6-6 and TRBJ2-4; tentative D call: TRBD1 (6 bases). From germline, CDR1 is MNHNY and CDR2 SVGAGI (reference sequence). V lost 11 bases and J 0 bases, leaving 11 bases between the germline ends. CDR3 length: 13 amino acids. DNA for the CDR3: TGTGCCGGGTGGGGGCAAGCCAAAAACATTCAGTACTTC. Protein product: CAGWGQAKNIQYF.

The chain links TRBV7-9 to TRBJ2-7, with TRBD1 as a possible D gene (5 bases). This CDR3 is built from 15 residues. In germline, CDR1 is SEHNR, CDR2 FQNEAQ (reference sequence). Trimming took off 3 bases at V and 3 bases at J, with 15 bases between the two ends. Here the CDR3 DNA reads TGTGCCAGCAGCTTTCAGGGTGGTGGGGACTACGAGCAGTACTTC. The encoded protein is CASSFQGGGDYEQYF.

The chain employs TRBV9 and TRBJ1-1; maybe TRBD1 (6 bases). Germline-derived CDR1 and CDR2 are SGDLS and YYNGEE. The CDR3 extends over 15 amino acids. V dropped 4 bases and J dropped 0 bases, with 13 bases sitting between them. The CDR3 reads CASSSQDSLNTEAFF. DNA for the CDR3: TGTGCCAGCAGCTCCCAGGACAGCTTGAACACTGAAGCTTTCTTT.

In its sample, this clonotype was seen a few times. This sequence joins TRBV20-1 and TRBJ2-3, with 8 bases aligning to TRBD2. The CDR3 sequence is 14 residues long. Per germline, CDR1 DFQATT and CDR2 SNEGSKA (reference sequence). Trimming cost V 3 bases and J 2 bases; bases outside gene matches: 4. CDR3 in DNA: TGCAGTGCTAGCGTCGGGGGGGACACAGATACGCAGTATTTT. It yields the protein CSASVGGDTDTQYF.

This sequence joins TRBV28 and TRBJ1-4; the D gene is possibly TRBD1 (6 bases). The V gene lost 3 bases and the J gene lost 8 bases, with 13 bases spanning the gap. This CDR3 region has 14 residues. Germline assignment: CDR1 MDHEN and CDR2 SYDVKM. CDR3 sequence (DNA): TGTGCCAGCAGTTTCTCCCGGACAGCCGAAAAACTGTTTTTT. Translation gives CASSFSRTAEKLFF.

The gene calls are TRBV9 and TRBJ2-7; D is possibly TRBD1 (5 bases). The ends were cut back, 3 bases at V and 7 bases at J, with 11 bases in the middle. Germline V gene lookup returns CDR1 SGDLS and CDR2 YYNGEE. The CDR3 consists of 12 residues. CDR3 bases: TGTGCCAGCAGCGCACAGGAGCTAGAGCAGTACTTC. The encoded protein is CASSAQELEQYF.

The CDR3 DNA sequence: TGTGCCAGCAGCTTAGCGATGGAACTACTTACTTACGAGCAGTACTTC. It translates to CASSLAMELLTYEQYF. This sequence joins TRBV7-2 and TRBJ2-7; D is uncertain. The CDR3 has 16 residues. V was shortened by 0 bases and J by 4 bases, with 16 bases between the two germline ends. Per the germline V gene, CDR1 is SGHTA and CDR2 is FQGNSA. Together with reference TRBV7-2 and TRBJ2-7, the CDR3 gives the full variable domain: GAGVSQSPSNKVTEKGKDVELRCDPISGHTALYWYRQSLGQGLEFLIYFQGNSAPDKSGLPSDRFSAERTGGSVSTLTIQRTQQEDSAVYLCASSLAMELLTYEQYFGPGTRLTVT.

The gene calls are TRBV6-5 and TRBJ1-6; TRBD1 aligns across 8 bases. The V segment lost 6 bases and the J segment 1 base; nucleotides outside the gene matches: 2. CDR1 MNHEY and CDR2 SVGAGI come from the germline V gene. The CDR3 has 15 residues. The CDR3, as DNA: TGTGCCAGCAGGAGACAGGGGTCCTATAATTCACCCCTCCACTTT. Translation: CASRRQGSYNSPLHF.

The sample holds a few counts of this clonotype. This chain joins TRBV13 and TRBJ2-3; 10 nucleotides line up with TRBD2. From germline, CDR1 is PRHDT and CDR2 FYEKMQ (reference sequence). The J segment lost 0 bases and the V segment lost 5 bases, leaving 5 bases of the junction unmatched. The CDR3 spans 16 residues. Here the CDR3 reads CASSGWTSGSTDTQYF. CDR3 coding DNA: TGTGCCAGCAGCGGCTGGACTAGCGGTAGCACAGATACGCAGTATTTT.

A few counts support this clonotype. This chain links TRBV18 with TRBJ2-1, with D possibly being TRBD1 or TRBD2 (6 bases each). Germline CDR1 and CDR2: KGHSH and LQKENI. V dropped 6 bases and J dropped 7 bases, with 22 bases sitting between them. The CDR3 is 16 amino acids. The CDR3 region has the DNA TGTGCCAGCTCTCCCCAGGCCAACAGGGCGGGGAATGAGCAGTTCTTC. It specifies CASSPQANRAGNEQFF.

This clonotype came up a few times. The CDR3 DNA reads TGCAGTGCTAGAGGGTTTCGACTTTACCCCACAGATACGCAGTATTTT. It is translated as CSARGFRLYPTDTQYF. V usage is TRBV20-1 and J usage is TRBJ2-3; D unresolved. CDR1 is DFQATT and CDR2 is SNEGSKA in the germline V gene (reference sequence). V lost 1 base, J lost 2 bases, and 16 bases lay in between. The CDR3 is 16 amino acids.

CDR3 residues: CATSLQGYGYTF. CDR3 DNA sequence: TGTGCCACCAGCTTACAGGGTTATGGCTACACCTTC. J is TRBJ1-2 and V is TRBV24-1, with D tentatively TRBD1 (6 bases). Per the germline V gene, CDR1 is KGHDR and CDR2 is SFDVKD. The V and J ends lost 7 bases and 5 bases respectively, with 10 bases between them. The CDR3 totals 12 residues.

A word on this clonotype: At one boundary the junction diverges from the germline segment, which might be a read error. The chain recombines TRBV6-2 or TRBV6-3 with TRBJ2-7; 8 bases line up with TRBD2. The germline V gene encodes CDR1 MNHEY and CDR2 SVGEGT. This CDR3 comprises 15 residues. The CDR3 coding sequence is TGTGCCAGCAGTTACGACAGCGGGGGCTCCTGCGAGCAGTACTTC. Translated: CASSYDSGGSCEQYF.

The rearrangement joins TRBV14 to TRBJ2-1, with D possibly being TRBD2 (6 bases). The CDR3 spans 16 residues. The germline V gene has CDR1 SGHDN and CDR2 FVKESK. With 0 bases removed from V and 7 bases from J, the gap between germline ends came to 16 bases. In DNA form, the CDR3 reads TGTGCCAGCAGCCAAGAGTTCCAGCGGGCGTGGAATGAGCAGTTCTTC. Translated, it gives CASSQEFQRAWNEQFF.

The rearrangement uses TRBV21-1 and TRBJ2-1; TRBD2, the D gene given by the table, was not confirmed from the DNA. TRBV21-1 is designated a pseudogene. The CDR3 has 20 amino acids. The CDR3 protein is CASSISGGQVTSGRAAEQFF. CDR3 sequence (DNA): TGTGCCAGCAGCATATCCGGGGGACAGGTAACTAGCGGGAGGGCCGCTGAGCAGTTCTTC.

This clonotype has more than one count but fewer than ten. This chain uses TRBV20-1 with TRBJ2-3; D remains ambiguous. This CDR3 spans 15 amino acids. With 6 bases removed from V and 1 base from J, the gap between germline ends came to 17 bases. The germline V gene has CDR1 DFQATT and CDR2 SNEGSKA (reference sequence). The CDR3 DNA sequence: TGCAGTGCGAGGCGAAGGGCCCTTCGCACAGATACGCAGTATTTT. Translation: CSARRRALRTDTQYF.

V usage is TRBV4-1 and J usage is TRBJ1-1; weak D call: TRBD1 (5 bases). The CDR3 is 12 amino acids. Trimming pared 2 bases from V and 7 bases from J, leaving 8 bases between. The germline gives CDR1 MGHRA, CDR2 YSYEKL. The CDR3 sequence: CASSQQGDEAFF. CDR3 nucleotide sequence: TGCGCCAGCAGCCAACAGGGAGATGAAGCTTTCTTT.